This passage covers 2 T cell receptor beta chains from one sample sequenced in a study of T cell responses to AZD1222 COVID-19 vaccine. Profiled with immunoSEQ multiplex PCR; TCRdb holds only in-frame clones, not every one. The sample lists 120,000 or so clones; approximately 83% were seen once. The sample consisted of peripheral blood, taken on day 0 of AZD1222 vaccination. These TCRs come from an adult in good health.

This chain uses TRBV7-3 with TRBJ2-1; 9 nucleotides agree with TRBD2. The CDR3 is 14 amino acids. After removal of 2 bases from V and 7 bases from J, the junction contained 3 bases not matched to a gene. Germline-derived CDR1 and CDR2 are SGHTA and FQGTGA. CDR3 residues: CASSLASGKNEQFF. Written as DNA, the CDR3 is TGTGCCAGCAGCTTAGCTAGCGGGAAAAATGAGCAGTTCTTC.

The count of this clone is one. This chain connects TRBV4-1 to TRBJ2-1, with D perhaps given as TRBD1 or TRBD2 (5 bases each). The CDR3 has 18 amino acids. Germline CDR1 is MGHRA and CDR2 is YSYEKL. V lost 2 bases to trimming and J lost 7 bases, with 24 bases between them. In DNA, the CDR3 is TGCGCCAGCAGCCAATTGGGGACCGACTCAGGTAATTGGAATGAGCAGTTCTTC. It is translated as CASSQLGTDSGNWNEQFF.